This TCR beta chain was observed in a study of long-term antiretroviral therapy in people with HIV (dated 2022 in TCRdb). With regard to the full study: The earliest samples were collected approximately a decade before the 2015 WHO recommendation for immediate ART, a period when ART was typically delayed until CD4 counts fell. No cross-contamination during QIAcube processing turned up in test extractions that ran a monoclonal T-cell line alongside 30 to 35 polyclonal samples. A total of about 190 cryopreserved PBMC samples were contributed to the cohort by 30 adults with confirmed HIV infection, with samples collected serially over a mean of 6 years (range 1-12). This retrospective serial study examined whether starting ART and sustained HIV suppression were associated with changes in the composition and diversity of the TRB repertoire in peripheral blood. Among the 30 to 35 participants with HIV, about a dozen were female. Findings and caveats that apply to the study as a whole: Starting ART was linked to a significant rise in TRB diversity, yet even after long-term ART the diversity remained significantly lower than in transplant donor controls. Because PBMC availability was limited, only the TCR beta chain was sequenced, with no alpha chain pairing. At every time point, the repertoire was dominated by expanded TRB clones first identified before ART initiation, although this dominance fluctuated and, in many PLHIV, declined after ART. Samples dated from the mid-2000s to the late 2010s, and the ART regimens used may be less effective than current ones. Because pre-ART samples had limited cell numbers, unsorted PBMC were profiled rather than sorted CD4+ and CD8+ T cells. CDR3 length ranges in HIV repertoires were narrower than in controls, and network structure suggested an antigen-experienced repertoire with only a slight naive shift after ART. Inferences about post-ART repertoire changes are limited because no data were available on ART adherence, viral resistance or therapy changes.

Inclusion was restricted to participants for whom at least one PBMC sample before ART initiation and at least two post-ART samples were available. Every participant with HIV received treatment in the United States of America. Before DNA extraction, cryopreserved samples containing roughly 0.9-10 million PBMC were thawed and washed. At the time of the earliest PBMC sample for each participant with HIV, ages ranged from 23 to 54 years. PBMC samples from each participant spanned 1-4 timepoints before ART initiation and 2-8 timepoints after ART initiation, with a median of 7 samples. Serial HIV viral load, CD4+ T-cell count, ART history and demographic data were obtained for every participant. Genomic DNA was extracted from unsorted PBMC with a Qiagen kit on a QIAcube, processed in batches of 12 samples. This clone is medium-sized (0.01 to 0.1%). No cognate antigen has been identified for it. The record has no base qualities; no much larger clone is one base away.

The immunoSEQ hsTCRB v3.0 assay was used at survey level resolution to sequence the TRB variable region. The targeted TRB sequencing depth was roughly 40,000-50,000 T-cell genomes per sample. TRB libraries were pooled and sequenced on an Illumina MiSeq using a v3 150-cycle kit. The authors' analysis ran thus. Analysis of repertoires was carried out in R inside a reproducible Nextflow workflow spanning QC, data transformation and analysis. Custom analyses were implemented in LymphoSeq2, an R package for AIRR-Seq data exploration. A handful of samples yielding fewer than 5000 total TRB sequences were excluded, leaving approximately 200 analyzed HIV repertoires. Among the approximately 190 retained HIV repertoires, approximately 61 were collected before ART initiation and roughly 130 after ART initiation. Each repertoire was downsampled to 5000 TRB nucleotide sequences, and summary statistics were averaged across 100 downsampling iterations. Only TRB sequences with CDR3 regions of at least seven amino acids were retained for analysis. Diversity was assessed using a clonality score derived from Shannon entropy and using the Gini coefficient. In the repertoire networks, any two of the top 5000 CDR3 amino acid sequences were linked whenever the two sequences differed by an edit distance of one. Antigen specificity groups and MHC restriction were predicted for TRB CDR3 amino acid sequences with GLIPH2. CDR3 amino acid sequences were matched against VDJdb and McPAS-TCR to flag known CMV, EBV, HIV or tissue antigen associations. Pre-ART, post-ART and control groups were compared with Wilcoxon signed-rank tests and Holm-Bonferroni correction. TCRdb re-hosts the immuneACCESS table, in-frame sequences only. Its copies lack some clones; in the studies checked, an unresolved V gene accounts for under half of them, and the cause for the rest is not known. V, J and clone size derive from that table, while D and trimming were established from the DNA sequence. The sample table records around 19,000 clones; approximately 81% of these occur just once. The top ten clones comprise roughly 13% of the sample.

The CDR3 holds 13 amino acids from the cysteine to the phenylalanine. CDR3 DNA only is kept here, 39 bases in frame from base 1. Taken from the germline V gene, the CDR1 and CDR2 loops are MNHNS and SASEGT. Cut back by 3 bases and 1 base, the V and J ends lie 6 bases apart. Sample: unsorted PBMCs, taken 0.3 years after starting antiretroviral therapy. The receptor's source is a woman in her forties or fifties with HIV. The chain is made from TRBV6-1 and TRBJ1-1; the best D guess is TRBD1, with 5 bases matching. The nucleotides read TGTGCCAGCAGTGATACAGGGAACACTGAAGCTTTCTTT. Translation gives CASSDTGNTEAFF.